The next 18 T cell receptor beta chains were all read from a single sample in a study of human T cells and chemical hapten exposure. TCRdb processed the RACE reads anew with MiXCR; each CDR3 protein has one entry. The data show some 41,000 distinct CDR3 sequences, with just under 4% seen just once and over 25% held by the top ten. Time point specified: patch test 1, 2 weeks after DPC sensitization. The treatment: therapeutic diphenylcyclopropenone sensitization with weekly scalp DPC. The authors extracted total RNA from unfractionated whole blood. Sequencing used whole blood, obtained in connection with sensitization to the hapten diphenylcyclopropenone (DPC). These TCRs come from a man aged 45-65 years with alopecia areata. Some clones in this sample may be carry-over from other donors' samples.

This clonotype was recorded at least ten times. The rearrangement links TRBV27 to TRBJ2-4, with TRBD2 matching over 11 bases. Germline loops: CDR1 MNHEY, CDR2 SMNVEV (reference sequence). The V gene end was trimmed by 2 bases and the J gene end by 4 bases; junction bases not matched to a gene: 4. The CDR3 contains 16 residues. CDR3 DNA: TGTGCCAGCAGTTTAGGGCGACTAGCGGGGAAAAACATTCAGTACTTC. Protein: CASSLGRLAGKNIQYF.

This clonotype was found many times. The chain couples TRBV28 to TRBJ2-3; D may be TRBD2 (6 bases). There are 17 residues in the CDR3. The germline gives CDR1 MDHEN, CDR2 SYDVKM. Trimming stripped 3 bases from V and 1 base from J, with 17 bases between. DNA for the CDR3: TGTGCCAGCAGTTTCGGGCGGGGAGGCGGGGGCACAGATACGCAGTATTTT. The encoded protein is CASSFGRGGGGTDTQYF.

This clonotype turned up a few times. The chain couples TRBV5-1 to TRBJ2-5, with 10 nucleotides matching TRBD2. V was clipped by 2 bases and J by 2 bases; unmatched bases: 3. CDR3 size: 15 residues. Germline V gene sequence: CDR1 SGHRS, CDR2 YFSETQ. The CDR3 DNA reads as TGCGCCAGCAGCTTTGGTAGCGGGAGGCAAGAGACCCAGTACTTC. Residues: CASSFGSGRQETQYF.

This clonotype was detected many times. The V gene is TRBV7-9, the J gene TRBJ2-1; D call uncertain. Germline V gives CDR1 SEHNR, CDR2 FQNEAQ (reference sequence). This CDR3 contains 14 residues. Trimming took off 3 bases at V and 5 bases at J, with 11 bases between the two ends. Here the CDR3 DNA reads TGTGCCAGCAGCTTTCACGCGGAGAACAATGAGCAGTTCTTC. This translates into CASSFHAENNEQFF.

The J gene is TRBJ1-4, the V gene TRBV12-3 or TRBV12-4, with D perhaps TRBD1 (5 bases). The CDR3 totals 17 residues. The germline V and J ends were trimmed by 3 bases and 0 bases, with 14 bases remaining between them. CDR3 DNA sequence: TGTGCCAGCAGTTTTCAAGGGGAGGGGACAACTAATGAAAAACTGTTTTTT. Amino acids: CASSFQGEGTTNEKLFF.

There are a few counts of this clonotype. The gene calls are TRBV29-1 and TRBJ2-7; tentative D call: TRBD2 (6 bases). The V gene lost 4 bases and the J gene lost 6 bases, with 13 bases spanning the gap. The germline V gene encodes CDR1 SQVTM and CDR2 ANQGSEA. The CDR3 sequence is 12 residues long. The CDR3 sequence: CSVGPQGGEQYF. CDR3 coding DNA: TGCAGCGTTGGTCCGCAGGGAGGCGAGCAGTACTTC.

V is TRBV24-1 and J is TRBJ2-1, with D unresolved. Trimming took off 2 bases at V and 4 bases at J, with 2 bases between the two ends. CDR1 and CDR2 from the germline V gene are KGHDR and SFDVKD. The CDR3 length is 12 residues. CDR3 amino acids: CATSDSYNEQFF. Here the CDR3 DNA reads TGTGCCACCAGTGATTCATACAATGAGCAGTTCTTC.

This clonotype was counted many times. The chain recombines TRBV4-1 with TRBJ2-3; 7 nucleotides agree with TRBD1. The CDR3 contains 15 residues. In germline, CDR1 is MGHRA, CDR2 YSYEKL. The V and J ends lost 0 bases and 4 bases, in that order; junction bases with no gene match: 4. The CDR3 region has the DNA TGCGCCAGCAGCCAAGATTGGACAGGAGCAGATACGCAGTATTTT. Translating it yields CASSQDWTGADTQYF.

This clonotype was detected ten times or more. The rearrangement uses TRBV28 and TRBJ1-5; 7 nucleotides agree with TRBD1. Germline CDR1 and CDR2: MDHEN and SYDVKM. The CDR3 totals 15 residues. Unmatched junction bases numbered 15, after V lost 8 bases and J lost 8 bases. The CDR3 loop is CASHRQGVGPKPQHF. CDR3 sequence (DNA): TGTGCCAGCCATCGACAGGGAGTAGGTCCAAAGCCCCAGCATTTT.

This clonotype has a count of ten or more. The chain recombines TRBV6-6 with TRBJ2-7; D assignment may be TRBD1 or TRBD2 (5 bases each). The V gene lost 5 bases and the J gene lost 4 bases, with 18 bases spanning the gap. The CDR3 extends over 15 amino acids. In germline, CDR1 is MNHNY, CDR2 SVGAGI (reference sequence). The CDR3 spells CASSNYRGSLYEQYF. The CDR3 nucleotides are TGTGCCAGCAGTAATTACCGGGGCTCCCTTTACGAGCAGTACTTC.

In DNA form, the CDR3 reads TGTGCCAGCAGTCCTACGGCCGGGACAGGCTCAGATACGCAGTATTTT. Encoded protein: CASSPTAGTGSDTQYF. V and J are TRBV5-4 and TRBJ2-3, with TRBD1 matching 8 bases. The CDR3 totals 16 residues. Germline CDR1 SGHNT, CDR2 YYREEE (reference sequence). The V and J ends lost 5 bases and 4 bases, in that order; junction bases with no gene match: 12.

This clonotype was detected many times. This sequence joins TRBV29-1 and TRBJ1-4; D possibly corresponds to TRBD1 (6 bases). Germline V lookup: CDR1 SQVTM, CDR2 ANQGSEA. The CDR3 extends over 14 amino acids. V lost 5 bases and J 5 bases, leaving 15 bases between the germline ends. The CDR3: CSVRSGAANEKLFF. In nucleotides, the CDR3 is TGCAGCGTTCGTTCAGGGGCGGCGAATGAAAAACTGTTTTTT.

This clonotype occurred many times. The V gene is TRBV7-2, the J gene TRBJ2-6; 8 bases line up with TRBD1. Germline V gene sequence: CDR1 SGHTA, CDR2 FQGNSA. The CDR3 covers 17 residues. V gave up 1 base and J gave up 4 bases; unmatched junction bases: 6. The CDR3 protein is CASSLVPGGSGANVLTF. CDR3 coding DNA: TGTGCCAGCAGCTTAGTCCCAGGGGGCTCCGGGGCCAACGTCCTGACTTTC.

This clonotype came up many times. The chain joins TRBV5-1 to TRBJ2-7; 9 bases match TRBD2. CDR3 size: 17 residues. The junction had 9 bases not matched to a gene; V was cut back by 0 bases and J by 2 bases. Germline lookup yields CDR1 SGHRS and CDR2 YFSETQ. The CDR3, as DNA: TGCGCCAGCAGCTTGGGGGCCGGGACTAGCAGAACCTACGAGCAGTACTTC. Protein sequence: CASSLGAGTSRTYEQYF.

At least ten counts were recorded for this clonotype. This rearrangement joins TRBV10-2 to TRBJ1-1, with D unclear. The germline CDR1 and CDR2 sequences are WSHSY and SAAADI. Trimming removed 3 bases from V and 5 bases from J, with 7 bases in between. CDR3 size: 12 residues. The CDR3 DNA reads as TGCGCCAGCAGTGATATTGGTACTGAAGCTTTCTTT. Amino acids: CASSDIGTEAFF.

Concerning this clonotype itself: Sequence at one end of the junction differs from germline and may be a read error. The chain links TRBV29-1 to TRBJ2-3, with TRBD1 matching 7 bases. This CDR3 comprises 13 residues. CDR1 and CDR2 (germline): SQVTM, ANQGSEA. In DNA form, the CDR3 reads TGCAGCGTTATAGGGGGCCCCACAGATACGCAGTGTTTT. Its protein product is CSVIGGPTDTQCF.

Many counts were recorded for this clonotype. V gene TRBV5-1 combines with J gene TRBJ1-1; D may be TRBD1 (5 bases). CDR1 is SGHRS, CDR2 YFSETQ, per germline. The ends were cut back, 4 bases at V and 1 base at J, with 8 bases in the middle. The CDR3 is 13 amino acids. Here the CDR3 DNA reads TGCGCCAGCAGCGGGGCCGGGAACACTGAAGCTTTCTTT. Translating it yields CASSGAGNTEAFF.

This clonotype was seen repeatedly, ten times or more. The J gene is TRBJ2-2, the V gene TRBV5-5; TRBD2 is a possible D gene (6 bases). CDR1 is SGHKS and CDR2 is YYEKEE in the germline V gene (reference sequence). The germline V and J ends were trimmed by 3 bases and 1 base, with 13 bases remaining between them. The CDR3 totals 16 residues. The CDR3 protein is CASSSRGTVNTGELFF. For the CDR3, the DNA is TGTGCCAGCAGCTCTCGGGGGACGGTGAACACCGGGGAGCTGTTTTTT.